Listed below are T cell receptor beta chains from one sample, sequenced in a study of molecular identifiers for immune sequencing clone quantification. TCRdb passed the PCR reads through MiXCR, listing each CDR3 protein once. The sample records around 470,000 distinct CDR3 sequences, about 22% being singletons. Sample: naive CD8+ T cells from blood, with Jurkat cell RNA spiked in. The source of these receptors is a human donor in good health. Some libraries in this study had Jurkat cell RNA spiked in. CDR3s include the opening cysteine and the closing phenylalanine or tryptophan. D genes are given only for firm matches. Clone sizes are given selectively: once, few, many, or a class where the clone is expanded.

cdr3_aa: CSATDRGRTEAFF
cdr3_nt: TGCAGTGCCACCGACAGGGGTCGGACTGAAGCTTTCTTT
clone_size: few
d_call: TRBD1
j_call: TRBJ1-1
v_call: TRBV20-1

cdr3_aa: CASRRLGTSGSDEQYF
cdr3_nt: TGTGCCAGCAGGAGACTAGGGACTAGCGGGAGTGACGAGCAGTACTTC
clone_size: -
d_call: TRBD2
j_call: TRBJ2-7
v_call: TRBV12-3/TRBV12-4

cdr3_aa: CASSPHGGTGELFF
cdr3_nt: TGTGCCAGCAGCCCTCATGGCGGCACCGGGGAGCTGTTTTTT
clone_size: many
d_call: -
j_call: TRBJ2-2
v_call: TRBV14

cdr3_aa: CASSEGWDYSNQPQHF
cdr3_nt: TGTGCCAGCAGTGAGGGGTGGGATTATAGCAATCAGCCCCAGCATTTT
clone_size: few
d_call: -
j_call: TRBJ1-5
v_call: TRBV2

cdr3_aa: CASSLTTGGFGNSPLHF
cdr3_nt: TGTGCCAGCAGCTTAACTACAGGGGGCTTTGGTAATTCACCCCTCCACTTT
clone_size: many
d_call: TRBD1
j_call: TRBJ1-6
v_call: TRBV7-9

cdr3_aa: CASSLAVGRDEKLFF
cdr3_nt: TGTGCCAGCAGCTTAGCGGTTGGCAGGGATGAAAAACTGTTTTTT
clone_size: many
d_call: -
j_call: TRBJ1-4
v_call: TRBV7-9

cdr3_aa: CASSPSGAEGDTQYF
cdr3_nt: TGTGCCAGCAGTCCAAGCGGGGCGGAGGGGGATACGCAGTATTTT
clone_size: -
d_call: TRBD2
j_call: TRBJ2-3
v_call: TRBV12-3/TRBV12-4

cdr3_aa: CASRGPFVETQYF
cdr3_nt: TGTGCCAGCAGGGGGCCGTTTGTAGAGACCCAGTACTTC
clone_size: many
d_call: -
j_call: TRBJ2-5
v_call: TRBV7-9

cdr3_aa: CASSTDPSSGANVLTF
cdr3_nt: TGTGCCAGCAGCACTGACCCGTCCTCTGGGGCCAACGTCCTGACTTTC
clone_size: many
d_call: -
j_call: TRBJ2-6
v_call: TRBV21-1

cdr3_aa: CASSEVSGNQPQHF
cdr3_nt: TGTGCCAGCAGTGAGGTCAGCGGCAATCAGCCCCAGCATTTT
clone_size: many
d_call: -
j_call: TRBJ1-5
v_call: TRBV6-1

cdr3_aa: CASSEGGQRTTEAFF
cdr3_nt: TGTGCCAGCAGCGAGGGAGGACAGCGAACAACTGAAGCTTTCTTT
clone_size: many
d_call: -
j_call: TRBJ1-1
v_call: TRBV9

cdr3_aa: CASSGTRGARAEAFF
cdr3_nt: TGCGCCAGCAGCGGTACCCGTGGGGCCCGGGCTGAAGCTTTCTTT
clone_size: many
d_call: -
j_call: TRBJ1-1
v_call: TRBV4-1

cdr3_aa: CASIPKVPHTEAFF
cdr3_nt: TGTGCCAGTATTCCAAAGGTCCCCCACACTGAAGCTTTCTTT
clone_size: many
d_call: -
j_call: TRBJ1-1
v_call: TRBV19

cdr3_aa: CAWSEGSEYEQFF
cdr3_nt: TGTGCCTGGAGTGAAGGTAGCGAGTATGAGCAGTTCTTC
clone_size: many
d_call: -
j_call: TRBJ2-1
v_call: TRBV30

cdr3_aa: CSVEGVRGTSGSYSNEQFF
cdr3_nt: TGCAGCGTTGAGGGAGTAAGGGGGACTAGCGGGAGTTACAGCAATGAGCAGTTCTTC
clone_size: -
d_call: TRBD2
j_call: TRBJ2-1
v_call: TRBV29-1

cdr3_aa: CASSFLPQEGEGGYTF
cdr3_nt: TGCGCCAGCAGCTTCTTACCGCAGGAGGGGGAAGGAGGCTACACCTTC
clone_size: many
d_call: -
j_call: TRBJ1-2
v_call: TRBV5-1

cdr3_aa: CASTPVGPGTDTQYF
cdr3_nt: TGTGCCAGCACCCCGGTGGGACCTGGCACAGATACGCAGTATTTT
clone_size: many
d_call: -
j_call: TRBJ2-3
v_call: TRBV12-3/TRBV12-4

cdr3_aa: CSARQGTAYEQYF
cdr3_nt: TGCAGTGCTAGACAAGGGACCGCATACGAGCAGTACTTC
clone_size: few
d_call: -
j_call: TRBJ2-7
v_call: TRBV20-1

cdr3_aa: CASSPQGTDTQYF
cdr3_nt: TGTGCCAGCAGTCCCCAAGGGACAGATACGCAGTATTTT
clone_size: many
d_call: -
j_call: TRBJ2-3
v_call: TRBV7-9

cdr3_aa: CSASRTSGILVETQYF
cdr3_nt: TGCAGTGCCAGCAGGACTAGCGGGATCTTGGTAGAGACCCAGTACTTC
clone_size: -
d_call: TRBD2
j_call: TRBJ2-5
v_call: TRBV20-1

cdr3_aa: CAWSYQGGRTEAFF
cdr3_nt: TGTGCCTGGAGTTACCAAGGGGGACGCACTGAAGCTTTCTTT
clone_size: -
d_call: -
j_call: TRBJ1-1
v_call: TRBV30

cdr3_aa: CASSIDAGVGQPQHF
cdr3_nt: TGTGCCAGTAGTATAGATGCCGGGGTTGGGCAGCCCCAGCATTTT
clone_size: -
d_call: -
j_call: TRBJ1-5
v_call: TRBV19

cdr3_aa: CSVIPGLAGVDGELFF
cdr3_nt: TGCAGCGTCATTCCGGGACTAGCGGGAGTTGACGGGGAGCTGTTTTTT
clone_size: -
d_call: TRBD2
j_call: TRBJ2-2
v_call: TRBV29-1